This TCR beta chain was profiled in a study of CD8 T cells in Susac syndrome. The RNA input was roughly 0.45 to 1 ug, and it was reverse transcribed with random hexamers. TCRdb ran MiXCR on the immunoSEQ multiplex PCR reads and lists one entry per CDR3 protein. The sample carries 110,000 or so distinct CDR3 sequences, roughly 95% recorded once. The V end lost 0 bases, the J end lost 8 bases, and 13 bases lay between the germline ends. Looked up from germline, CDR1 is GTSNPN and CDR2 is SVGIG (reference sequence). CDR3 length: 13 amino acids. Sequences were obtained from CD4+ T cells from PBMCs. The TCR sequence derives from a human donor in good health. The J gene is TRBJ1-2, the V gene TRBV30; perhaps TRBD1 as D (6 bases). In DNA form, the CDR3 reads TGTGCCTGGAGTGTACAACCAGGGGCCGGCTACACCTTC. This gives the protein CAWSVQPGAGYTF.